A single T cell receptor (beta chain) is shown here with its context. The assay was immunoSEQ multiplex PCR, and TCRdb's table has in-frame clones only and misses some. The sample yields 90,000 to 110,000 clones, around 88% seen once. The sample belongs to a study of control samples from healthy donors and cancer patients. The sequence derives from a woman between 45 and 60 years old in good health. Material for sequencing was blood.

DNA for the CDR3: TGTGCCAGCAGCTTTGGGAAGGAGAATTTAAACTATGGCTACACCTTC. Its translation is CASSFGKENLNYGYTF. The V and J genes are TRBV12-1 and TRBJ1-2. TRBV12-1 is designated a pseudogene. The length of the CDR3 is 16 residues.